The rows below give T cell receptor beta chains drawn from one sample of a study of cytomegalovirus exposure and HLA in healthy donors. Method: immunoSEQ multiplex PCR; TCRdb's copy keeps in-frame clones and lacks some. This sample has 150,000 to 200,000 clones, with roughly 78% found just once. Sequenced: PBMCs. These receptors all come from a young woman in good health and CMV-seropositive. Both conserved end residues are part of each CDR3. Not every row has a clone size; where given, it reads once, few, many or a size class.

.,TRBV5-5,TRBJ1-2,CASSVNYGYTF
once,TRBV1,TRBJ2-7,CTSSQDPPTGYEQYF
.,TRBV19,TRBJ2-1,CASRALRPYNERFF
.,TRBV19,TRBJ1-1,CASTLTDGTEAFF
.,TRBV7-2,TRBJ2-3,CASSLGASVTDTQYF
.,TRBV7-9,TRBJ2-1,CASSSTRETVEQFF
.,TRBV15,TRBJ1-5,CATSREAAQPQHF
once,TRBV5-1,TRBJ2-3,CASSLEISWDRGTDTQYF
few,TRBV6-5,TRBJ2-7,CASSPRQGGEQYF
.,TRBV9,TRBJ2-3,CASSPQGSGADTQYF
few,TRBV29-1,TRBJ1-2,CSVQGGSDYGYTF
.,TRBV29-1,TRBJ1-2,CSVDRTGYTF
once,TRBV5-1,TRBJ1-1,CASSLETIGRGRTEAFF
once,TRBV4-1,TRBJ2-2,CASSSRGVPGQGGTGELFF
.,TRBV11-3,TRBJ2-4,CASSGGLAGGTKNIQYF
.,TRBV5-1,TRBJ2-1,CASSLGAIRQESQFF
.,TRBV6-5,TRBJ1-1,CASTHRGTEAFF
.,TRBV5-1,TRBJ1-4,CASSWWGTGDEKLFF
.,TRBV10-3,TRBJ2-2,CAITTGGRVGELFF
.,TRBV7-8,TRBJ2-7,CASCSDRGGGYEQYF
few,TRBV9,TRBJ2-7,CASSVAGPSSYEQYF
once,TRBV18,TRBJ2-7,CASSQVSGGAYEQYF
.,TRBV4-1,TRBJ2-4,CASSQDSGATAKNIQYF
.,TRBV7-7,TRBJ2-5,CASSLEGQETQYF
.,TRBV5-6,TRBJ2-1,CASSFRDRVWEQFF
.,TRBV30,TRBJ2-1,CAWGTRYNEQFF
.,TRBV10-2,TRBJ2-1,CASSDALAFNEQFF
.,TRBV5-4,TRBJ2-5,CASSPGTEETQYF
.,TRBV4-3,TRBJ2-1,CASSQDRGGYEQFF
few,TRBV6-5,TRBJ1-1,CASTQSIRGTEAFF
.,TRBV2,TRBJ2-1,CASSEIGGGANEQFF
.,TRBV5-4,TRBJ1-2,CASSIGQVYGYTF
.,TRBV15,TRBJ2-3,CATSKLWTGGRDTQYF
.,TRBV5-1,TRBJ1-4,CASSLLGGLEKLFF
.,TRBV18,TRBJ1-5,CASSPQELIGTGFTQPQHF
.,TRBV5-8,TRBJ1-2,CASSRRQGANYGYTF
.,TRBV11-3,TRBJ2-7,CASSPRTSGSPNEQYF
.,TRBV7-9,TRBJ2-5,CATTRSGETQYF
.,TRBV25-1,TRBJ2-7,CASSEGTSGKDEQYF
.,TRBV4-1,TRBJ2-7,CASSQPEGGYEQYF
.,TRBV2,TRBJ2-1,CASTLGATYNEQFF
.,TRBV27,TRBJ2-4,CASFSPGGKNIQYF
once,TRBV4-3,TRBJ1-5,CASSQEVAMAGSYSNQPQHF
once,TRBV11-2,TRBJ2-7,CASSYRDRGVSYEQYF
.,TRBV2,TRBJ1-1,CASRPAGDTEAFF
.,TRBV2,TRBJ2-3,CASSGLAGLTGTDTQYF
.,TRBV4-3,TRBJ2-7,CASSQDAFSHLSGSYYEQYF
.,TRBV7-8,TRBJ2-7,CASSLMRQGAEQYF
.,TRBV7-9,TRBJ2-1,CASSQGQGRINEQFF
.,TRBV2,TRBJ2-3,CASKREWGTDTQYF
once,TRBV30,TRBJ2-1,CARRGVMALGNEQFF
.,TRBV4-1,TRBJ2-1,CASSPGNGRVYYNEQFF
.,TRBV11-2,TRBJ2-7,CASSLAEGYEQYF
.,TRBV7-2,TRBJ2-5,CASSFGLAGGRRQETQYF
.,TRBV6-5,TRBJ2-7,CASSYSGNSYEQYF
.,TRBV5-4,TRBJ2-7,CASSFDRNEQYF
.,TRBV5-1,TRBJ1-2,CASTWDRGSYGYTF
.,TRBV7-9,TRBJ2-1,CASSRQGGSNEQFF
few,TRBV19,TRBJ2-4,CASSTSMALAKNIQYF